The source of this T cell receptor beta chain is a study of shared clonotypes between healthy human individuals. Study-level findings and limits: Generally, naive subsets (rather than memory subsets) showed larger estimated richness.

On this clone itself: Its antigen is undetermined.

Several immunoSEQ plates held equal portions of the genomic DNA taken from each subset. Per the original data handling: ImmunoSEQ output held junction-only sequences without quality scores, so filtering differed. Clones were sequenced by immunoSEQ multiplex PCR, and TCRdb holds only the in-frame ones, with some missing. V and J calls and clone size are given by that table; D and trimming were obtained from the DNA. This repertoire shows more than 2 million clones, 85% to 95% found once; its top ten account for around 0.13%. CDR3 length equals 15 residues. The V end was cut by 4 bases, the J end by 5 bases, with 16 bases between. Germline V gene sequence: CDR1 SGHDT, CDR2 YYEEEE. Only Caucasian adults living in Nashville, Tennessee served as donors.

This chain uses TRBV5-6 with TRBJ2-4; D possibly uses TRBD1 or TRBD2 (5 bases each). The TCR was taken from a man between 18 and 35 years old in good health. The sequenced material came from naive CD4+ T cells sorted from blood. Subset specified: CD45RA+ positively selected. CDR3 loop: CASSLRGVLENIQYF. The CDR3, as DNA: TGTGCCAGCAGCCTCAGAGGGGTCTTGGAAAACATTCAGTACTTC.